This T cell receptor beta chain was documented in a study of monozygotic twins with inflammatory bowel disease. Findings and caveats of the study: Especially where disease activity was present, IBD patients had fewer clonotypes in common with others than healthy twins did.

Comments on this clonotype: Antigen unknown.

The CDR3 is made up of 18 amino acids. Germline V gives CDR1 LGHNA, CDR2 YNFKEQ. Per-sample cDNA came from eight separate reactions. With around 15 and 9 cycles respectively, two nested PCRs were carried out on TCRalpha and TCRbeta cDNA. For each CDR3 protein, TCRdb gives one entry from its re-call of the 5' RACE reads, without DNA. The table for this sample gives some 150,000 distinct CDR3 sequences. The sample was blood. This receptor was obtained from a human donor with ulcerative colitis or Crohn's disease, or a healthy co-twin of an affected twin (not recorded which). This chain uses TRBV4-2 with TRBJ1-5; the D call from TCRdb, TRBD1, cannot be confirmed without DNA. The CDR3 spells CASSQAGWGRGSNQPQHF.